This TCR beta chain emerged from a study of OX40 agonist ivuxolimab in advanced cancers. Study information: Patients were infused with ivuxolimab every 2 weeks at 0.01 to 10 mg/kg. Study-wide points: More expanded clones were found, on average, in CD8+ than in CD4+ T cells.

The repertoire was sequenced with immunoSEQ multiplex PCR; TCRdb's copy has only in-frame clones and lacks some. Here the sample spans 15,000 to 25,000 clones, about 89% being singletons. The ends lost 2 bases at V and 2 bases at J; junction bases unmatched: 5. The CDR3 is 15 residues long. CDR1 MNHEY and CDR2 SVGAGI come from the germline V gene. As to this clone: Its antigen is not identified.

The input for sequencing was CD4+ or CD8+ T cells sorted from blood, taken in a trial of the OX40 agonist ivuxolimab. The chain recombines TRBV6-5 with TRBJ2-7, with TRBD2 matching 8 bases. The source of this sequence is an adult with an advanced solid tumor such as melanoma, head and neck, liver or kidney cancer. CDR3 sequence (DNA): TGTGCCAGCAGTTACAGCGGGAGCGTCACCTACGAGCAGTACTTC. This gives the protein CASSYSGSVTYEQYF.